This is a list of T cell receptor beta chains from one sample in a study of breast tumors, draining lymph nodes, adjacent tissues. TCRdb processed the multiplex PCR reads anew with MiXCR; each CDR3 protein has one entry. This sample has some 250,000 distinct CDR3 sequences, with less than 40% found just once. The material sequenced was axillary lymph node tissue. These receptor sequences come from a female donor with breast cancer. Some clones in this sample may be carry-over from other donors' samples. CDR3s include the opening cysteine and the closing phenylalanine or tryptophan. A D gene is named only where the DNA matches it firmly. Rows may omit the clone size; those that give it use once, few, many or a size class.

DNA: TGTGCCAGCAGCTTGGATGTGGATCCTAACTATGGCTACCCCTTC
CDR3: CASSLDVDPNYGYPF
V: TRBV7-9
D: .
size: .
J: TRBJ1-2

DNA: TGTGCCAGCAGCCTTCCGGGACTAGCGGGAGGATGGACCGGGGAGCTGTTTTTT
CDR3: CASSLPGLAGGWTGELFF
V: TRBV3-1
D: TRBD2
size: .
J: TRBJ2-2

DNA: TGCGCCAGCAGCTTGCAGGGGGTCAACAATGAGCAGTTCTTC
CDR3: CASSLQGVNNEQFF
V: TRBV5-1
D: TRBD1
size: many
J: TRBJ2-1

DNA: TGTGCCAGTCCCAAAGGGGATACGCAGTATTTT
CDR3: CASPKGDTQYF
V: TRBV19
D: .
size: .
J: TRBJ2-3

DNA: TGTGCCAGCTCACCAAAACAGGGATACGAGCAGTACTTC
CDR3: CASSPKQGYEQYF
V: TRBV18
D: .
size: many
J: TRBJ2-7

DNA: TGTGCCAGCAGCGAACAATACAATGAGCAGTTCTTC
CDR3: CASSEQYNEQFF
V: TRBV7-2
D: .
size: many
J: TRBJ2-1

DNA: TGTGCCAGCAGCTTAGAGGGCCTGACCACGTATAGCACAGATACGCAGTATTTT
CDR3: CASSLEGLTTYSTDTQYF
V: TRBV7-8
D: .
size: many
J: TRBJ2-3

DNA: TGTGCCACTGGACAGGGCCTAAACGAGCAGTACTTC
CDR3: CATGQGLNEQYF
V: TRBV10-3
D: TRBD1
size: .
J: TRBJ2-7

DNA: TGTGCCAGCAGCTCGGGACAGGGAAAACTGTTTTTT
CDR3: CASSSGQGKLFF
V: TRBV7-9
D: TRBD1
size: many
J: TRBJ1-4

DNA: TGTGCCAGCAACTTAGGCGGGGCTCGCTACACCTTC
CDR3: CASNLGGARYTF
V: TRBV5-6
D: .
size: .
J: TRBJ1-2

DNA: TGCAGTGCTAGAGTTACTATGAACACTGAAGCTTTCTTT
CDR3: CSARVTMNTEAFF
V: TRBV20-1
D: .
size: few
J: TRBJ1-1

DNA: TGCAGTGCTAGAGCCCCAGGGGGAAGCGCGGGCATCAGCGAGCAGTACTTC
CDR3: CSARAPGGSAGISEQYF
V: TRBV20-1
D: TRBD1
size: few
J: TRBJ2-7

DNA: TGTGCCAGCAGCGAGCACTTCGCAGATACGCAGTATTTT
CDR3: CASSEHFADTQYF
V: TRBV9
D: .
size: many
J: TRBJ2-3

DNA: TGTGCCAGCAATGGGGTCAGGACAGGGGTGGGTAACGAGCAGTACTTC
CDR3: CASNGVRTGVGNEQYF
V: TRBV2
D: TRBD1
size: once
J: TRBJ2-7

DNA: TGTGCCAGCAGCTTCACGGGAGGGCCGGGGACCCAGTACTTC
CDR3: CASSFTGGPGTQYF
V: TRBV7-3
D: TRBD2
size: .
J: TRBJ2-5

DNA: TGTGCCAGCAGTGAGCGGGAGCCGACCTACGAGCAGTACTTC
CDR3: CASSEREPTYEQYF
V: TRBV2
D: TRBD2
size: .
J: TRBJ2-7

DNA: TGTGCCTGGGACTCCAGCGGGTTCACAGATACGCAGTATTTT
CDR3: CAWDSSGFTDTQYF
V: TRBV30
D: .
size: many
J: TRBJ2-3

DNA: TGTGCCAGCAGCCTGATAGCGGGAGTTAATTACAATGAGCAGTTCTTC
CDR3: CASSLIAGVNYNEQFF
V: TRBV7-6
D: TRBD2
size: many
J: TRBJ2-1

DNA: TGCAGTGCTAGTTTAGCGGGGAACTATGAGCAGTTCTTC
CDR3: CSASLAGNYEQFF
V: TRBV20-1
D: TRBD2
size: .
J: TRBJ2-1

DNA: TGCGCCAGCAGTGAGTCGACAGGGGGCTCCAATAGCAATCAGCCCCAGCATTTT
CDR3: CASSESTGGSNSNQPQHF
V: TRBV10-1
D: TRBD1
size: many
J: TRBJ1-5

DNA: TGCAGTGCTTCCGGGACTAGCGGGGGGGCCCGAGGAGAGACCCAGTACTTC
CDR3: CSASGTSGGARGETQYF
V: TRBV20-1
D: TRBD2
size: .
J: TRBJ2-5

DNA: TGCAGCGTCCGGGACAGGGACATTCAGCCCCAGCATTTT
CDR3: CSVRDRDIQPQHF
V: TRBV29-1
D: TRBD1
size: many
J: TRBJ1-5

DNA: TGTGCCAGTAGTATTATGGGACAGGGAATCGGCTACACCTTC
CDR3: CASSIMGQGIGYTF
V: TRBV19
D: TRBD1
size: many
J: TRBJ1-2

DNA: TGTGCCAGCAGTTTCGCCCTAGCGGGAGTCTACGAGCAGTACTTC
CDR3: CASSFALAGVYEQYF
V: TRBV12-3/TRBV12-4
D: TRBD2
size: .
J: TRBJ2-7

DNA: TGTGCCAGCAGGTCCGGGACAGGGGGCGCGGGTAACACCATATATTTT
CDR3: CASRSGTGGAGNTIYF
V: TRBV9
D: TRBD1
size: once
J: TRBJ1-3

DNA: TGTGCCAGCAGCTTAGCAGGACAGGGGGTTAACTATGGCTACACCTTC
CDR3: CASSLAGQGVNYGYTF
V: TRBV7-9
D: TRBD1
size: .
J: TRBJ1-2

DNA: TGTGCCAGCAGCTTACAAGCAACTAATGAAAAACTGTTTTTT
CDR3: CASSLQATNEKLFF
V: TRBV7-2
D: .
size: .
J: TRBJ1-4

DNA: TGTGCCAGCAGCCAAGGGCGGGGGGTCGGTCAGTACTTC
CDR3: CASSQGRGVGQYF
V: TRBV4-2
D: TRBD2
size: .
J: TRBJ2-5

DNA: TGCAGTGCTAAAGGACAGGGGGAGACCCAGTACTTC
CDR3: CSAKGQGETQYF
V: TRBV20-1
D: TRBD1
size: many
J: TRBJ2-5

DNA: TGTGCCAGCAGCTTTAGGACAGGGTTTAACTATGGCTACACCTTC
CDR3: CASSFRTGFNYGYTF
V: TRBV2
D: TRBD1
size: many
J: TRBJ1-2

DNA: TGCAGTGCTAGAGATCAGGACAGGGATAATTCACCCCTCCACTTT
CDR3: CSARDQDRDNSPLHF
V: TRBV20-1
D: TRBD1
size: many
J: TRBJ1-6

DNA: TGCAGTGCTATCCTGGCGGGAAGGACAGATACGCAGTATTTT
CDR3: CSAILAGRTDTQYF
V: TRBV20-1
D: .
size: .
J: TRBJ2-3

DNA: TGCGCCAGCAGCGCGGGACCTTTTAGCACAGATACGCAGTATTTT
CDR3: CASSAGPFSTDTQYF
V: TRBV5-1
D: .
size: many
J: TRBJ2-3

DNA: TGCAACGTGAAGCGGGGGGGAAGTGTCGGTGAGCAGTTCTTC
CDR3: CNVKRGGSVGEQFF
V: TRBV29-1
D: TRBD2
size: many
J: TRBJ2-1

DNA: TGCAGCGTTGAACAACAGGGATCGATTGGCTACACCTTC
CDR3: CSVEQQGSIGYTF
V: TRBV29-1
D: .
size: .
J: TRBJ1-2

DNA: TGTGCCAGCAGTCACTCGAGGGCCTACGAGCAGTACTTC
CDR3: CASSHSRAYEQYF
V: TRBV6-5
D: .
size: .
J: TRBJ2-7

DNA: TGTGCCAGCAGCCCCAGGGTCTTACATGCCTACACCTTC
CDR3: CASSPRVLHAYTF
V: TRBV6-1
D: .
size: many
J: TRBJ1-2

DNA: TGCGCCAGCAGCTGGGACAGGGAGAGTCAGCCCCAGCATTTT
CDR3: CASSWDRESQPQHF
V: TRBV4-1
D: TRBD1
size: many
J: TRBJ1-5

DNA: TGTGCCAGCAGCACCGGACAGGGAAGAGATCAGCCCCAGTACTTC
CDR3: CASSTGQGRDQPQYF
V: TRBV7-2
D: TRBD1
size: .
J: TRBJ2-5

DNA: TGTGCCACCAGTGTTTCAAGCAGAAACACCATATATTTT
CDR3: CATSVSSRNTIYF
V: TRBV24-1
D: .
size: .
J: TRBJ1-3

DNA: TGTGCCAGTAGTCCTACCCGGACAGGGGATGGCTACACCTTC
CDR3: CASSPTRTGDGYTF
V: TRBV7-3
D: TRBD1
size: once
J: TRBJ1-2

DNA: TGTGCCAGCAGTGAATACAAACGGCTTGTGGAGACCCAGTACTTC
CDR3: CASSEYKRLVETQYF
V: TRBV25-1
D: .
size: many
J: TRBJ2-5